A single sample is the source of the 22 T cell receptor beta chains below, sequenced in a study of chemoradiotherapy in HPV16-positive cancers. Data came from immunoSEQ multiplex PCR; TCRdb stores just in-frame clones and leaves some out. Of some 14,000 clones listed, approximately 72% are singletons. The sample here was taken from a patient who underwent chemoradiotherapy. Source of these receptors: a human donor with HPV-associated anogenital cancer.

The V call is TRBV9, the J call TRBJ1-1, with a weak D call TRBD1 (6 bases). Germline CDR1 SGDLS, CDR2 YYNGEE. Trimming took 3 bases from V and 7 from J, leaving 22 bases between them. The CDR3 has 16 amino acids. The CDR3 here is CASSASSLDSLFEAFF. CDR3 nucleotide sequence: TGTGCCAGCAGCGCCAGTTCACTGGACAGCTTATTTGAAGCTTTCTTT.

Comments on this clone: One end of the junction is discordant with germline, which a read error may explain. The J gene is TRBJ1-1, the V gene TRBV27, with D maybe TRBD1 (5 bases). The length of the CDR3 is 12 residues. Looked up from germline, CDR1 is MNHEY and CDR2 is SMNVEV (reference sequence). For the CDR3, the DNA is TGTGCCAGCCGTTTGGGGGACACTGAAGCTTTCTTT. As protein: CASRLGDTEAFF.

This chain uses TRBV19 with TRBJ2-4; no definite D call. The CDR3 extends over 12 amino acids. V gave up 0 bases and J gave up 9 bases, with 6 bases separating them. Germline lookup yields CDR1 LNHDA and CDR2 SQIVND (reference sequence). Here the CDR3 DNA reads TGTGCCAGTAGTATAGATCTGAGCATTCAGTACTTC. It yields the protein CASSIDLSIQYF. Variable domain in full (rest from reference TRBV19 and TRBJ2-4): DGGITQSPKYLFRKEGQNVTLSCEQNLNHDAMYWYRQDPGQGLRLIYYSQIVNDFQKGDIAEGYSVSREKKESFPLTVTSAQKNPTAFYLCASSIDLSIQYFGAGTRLSVL.

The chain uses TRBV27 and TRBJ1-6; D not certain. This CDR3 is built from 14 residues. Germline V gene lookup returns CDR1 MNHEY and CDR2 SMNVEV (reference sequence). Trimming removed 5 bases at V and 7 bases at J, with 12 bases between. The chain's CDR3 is CASSRDGLNSPLHF. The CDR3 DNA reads TGTGCCAGCAGTCGTGACGGGCTAAATTCACCCCTCCACTTT.

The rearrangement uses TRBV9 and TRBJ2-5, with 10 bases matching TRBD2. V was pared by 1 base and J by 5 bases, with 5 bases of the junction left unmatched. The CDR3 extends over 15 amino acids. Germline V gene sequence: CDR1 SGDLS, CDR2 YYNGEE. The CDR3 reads CASSVLGTSAETQYF. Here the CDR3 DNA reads TGTGCCAGCAGCGTACTCGGGACTAGCGCGGAGACCCAGTACTTC.

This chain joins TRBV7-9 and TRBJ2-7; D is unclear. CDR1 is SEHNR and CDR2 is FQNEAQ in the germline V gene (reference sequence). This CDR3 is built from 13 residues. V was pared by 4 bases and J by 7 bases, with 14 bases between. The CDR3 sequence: CASSSGFNWEQYF. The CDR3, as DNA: TGTGCCAGCAGCTCCGGCTTTAATTGGGAGCAGTACTTC. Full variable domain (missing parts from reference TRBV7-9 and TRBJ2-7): DTGVSQNPRHKITKRGQNVTFRCDPISEHNRLYWYRQTLGQGPEFLTYFQNEAQLEKSRLLSDRFSAERPKGSFSTLEIQRTEQGDSAMYLCASSSGFNWEQYFGPGTRLTVT.

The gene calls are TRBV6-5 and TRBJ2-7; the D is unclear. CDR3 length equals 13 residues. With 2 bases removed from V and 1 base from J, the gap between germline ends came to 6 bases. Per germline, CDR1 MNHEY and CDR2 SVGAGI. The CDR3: CASSYESSYEQYF. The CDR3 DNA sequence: TGTGCCAGCAGTTACGAGTCATCCTACGAGCAGTACTTC.

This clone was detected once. The CDR3 is CASRQTDTQYF. Written as DNA, the CDR3 is TGCGCCAGCAGACAAACAGATACGCAGTATTTT. V gene TRBV5-1 combines with J gene TRBJ2-3; no firm D call. Trimming cost V 5 bases and J 3 bases, with 4 bases left between them. This CDR3 is built from 11 residues. Looked up from germline, CDR1 is SGHRS and CDR2 is YFSETQ.

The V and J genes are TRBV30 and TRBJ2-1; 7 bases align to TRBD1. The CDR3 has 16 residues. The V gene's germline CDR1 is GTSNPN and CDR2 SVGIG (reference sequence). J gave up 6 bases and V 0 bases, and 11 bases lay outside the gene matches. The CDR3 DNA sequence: TGTGCCTGGAGTGTAGGTAACAGGGGTGATGTCAATGAGCAGTTCTTC. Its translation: CAWSVGNRGDVNEQFF.

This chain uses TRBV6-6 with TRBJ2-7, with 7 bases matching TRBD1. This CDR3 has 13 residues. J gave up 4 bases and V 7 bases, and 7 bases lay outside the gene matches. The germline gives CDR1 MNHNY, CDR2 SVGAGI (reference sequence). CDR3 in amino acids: CASTPGQMYEQYF. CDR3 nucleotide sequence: TGTGCCAGCACACCGGGACAGATGTACGAGCAGTACTTC.

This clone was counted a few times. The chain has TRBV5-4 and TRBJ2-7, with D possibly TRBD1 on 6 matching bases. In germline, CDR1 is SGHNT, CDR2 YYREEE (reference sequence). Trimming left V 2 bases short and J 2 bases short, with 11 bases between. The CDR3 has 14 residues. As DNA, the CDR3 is TGTGCCAGCAGCTTCGACAGGTCCGCCTACGAGCAGTACTTC. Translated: CASSFDRSAYEQYF.

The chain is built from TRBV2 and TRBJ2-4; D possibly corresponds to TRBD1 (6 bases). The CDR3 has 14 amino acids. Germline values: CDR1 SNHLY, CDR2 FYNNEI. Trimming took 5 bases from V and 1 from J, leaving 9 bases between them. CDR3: CASSLDRAKNIQYF. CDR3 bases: TGTGCCAGCAGTCTTGACAGGGCCAAAAACATTCAGTACTTC.

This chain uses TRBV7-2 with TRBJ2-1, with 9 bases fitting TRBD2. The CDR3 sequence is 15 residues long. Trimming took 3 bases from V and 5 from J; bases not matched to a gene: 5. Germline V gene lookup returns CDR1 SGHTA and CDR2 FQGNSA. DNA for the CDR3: TGTGCCAGCAGCTTCAGAGCGGGAGGTAACAATGAGCAGTTCTTC. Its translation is CASSFRAGGNNEQFF.

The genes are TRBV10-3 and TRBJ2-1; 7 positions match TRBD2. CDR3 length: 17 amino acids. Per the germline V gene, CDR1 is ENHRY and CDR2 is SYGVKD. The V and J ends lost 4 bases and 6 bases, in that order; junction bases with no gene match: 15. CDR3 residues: CAISGLGSREKGNEQFF. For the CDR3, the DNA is TGTGCCATCAGTGGGTTGGGGTCGCGGGAGAAAGGCAATGAGCAGTTCTTC.

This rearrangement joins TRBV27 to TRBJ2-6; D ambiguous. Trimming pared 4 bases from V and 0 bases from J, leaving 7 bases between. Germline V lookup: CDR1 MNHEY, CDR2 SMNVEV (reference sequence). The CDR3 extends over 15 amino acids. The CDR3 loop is CASSWVGSGANVLTF. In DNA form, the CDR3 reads TGTGCCAGCAGTTGGGTGGGCTCTGGGGCCAACGTCCTGACTTTC. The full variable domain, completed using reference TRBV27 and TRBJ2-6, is EAQVTQNPRYLITVTGKKLTVTCSQNMNHEYMSWYRQDPGLGLRQIYYSMNVEVTDKGDVPEGYKVSRKEKRNFPLILESPSPNQTSLYFCASSWVGSGANVLTFGAGSRLTVL.

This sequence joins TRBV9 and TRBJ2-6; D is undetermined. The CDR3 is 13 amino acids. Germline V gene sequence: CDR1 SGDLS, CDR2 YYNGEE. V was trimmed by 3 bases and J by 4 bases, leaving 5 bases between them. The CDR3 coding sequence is TGTGCCAGCAGCGCCCTCGGGGCCAACGTCCTGACTTTC. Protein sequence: CASSALGANVLTF.

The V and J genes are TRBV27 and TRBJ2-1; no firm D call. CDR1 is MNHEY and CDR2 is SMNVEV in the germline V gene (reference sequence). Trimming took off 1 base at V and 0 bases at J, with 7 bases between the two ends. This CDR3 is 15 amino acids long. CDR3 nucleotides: TGTGCCAGCAGTTTATTTTCCAGCTCCTACAATGAGCAGTTCTTC. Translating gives CASSLFSSSYNEQFF.

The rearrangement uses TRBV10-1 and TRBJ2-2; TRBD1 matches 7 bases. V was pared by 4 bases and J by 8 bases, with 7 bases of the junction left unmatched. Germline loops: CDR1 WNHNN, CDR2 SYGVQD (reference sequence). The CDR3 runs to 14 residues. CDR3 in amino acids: CASSGPGQTGELFF. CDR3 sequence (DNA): TGCGCCAGCAGTGGGCCGGGACAGACTGGGGAGCTGTTTTTT.

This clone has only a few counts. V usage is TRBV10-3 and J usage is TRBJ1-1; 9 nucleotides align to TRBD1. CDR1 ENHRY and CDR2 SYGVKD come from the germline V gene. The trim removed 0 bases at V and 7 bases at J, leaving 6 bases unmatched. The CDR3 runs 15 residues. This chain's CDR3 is CAISESQGARGEAFF. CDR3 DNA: TGTGCCATCAGTGAGTCACAGGGGGCGCGGGGTGAAGCTTTCTTT.

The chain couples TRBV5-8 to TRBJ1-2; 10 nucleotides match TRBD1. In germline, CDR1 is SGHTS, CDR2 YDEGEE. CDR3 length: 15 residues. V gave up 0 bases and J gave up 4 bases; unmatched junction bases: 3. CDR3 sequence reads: CASSLETGGSYGYTF. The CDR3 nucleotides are TGTGCCAGCAGCTTGGAGACAGGGGGCAGCTATGGCTACACCTTC.

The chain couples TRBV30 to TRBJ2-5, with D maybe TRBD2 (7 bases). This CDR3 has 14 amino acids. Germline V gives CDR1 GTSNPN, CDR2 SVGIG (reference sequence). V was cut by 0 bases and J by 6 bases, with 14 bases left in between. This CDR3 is CAWSVGGRVKTQYF. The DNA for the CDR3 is TGTGCCTGGAGTGTAGGGGGGAGGGTAAAGACCCAGTACTTC.

The CDR3, as DNA: TGCAGCGTTTATTTAGGCGTAAGTTCCTACGAGCAGTACTTC. Protein sequence: CSVYLGVSSYEQYF. V usage is TRBV29-1 and J usage is TRBJ2-7, with D uncertain. There are 14 residues in the CDR3. Germline CDR1 SQVTM, CDR2 ANQGSEA. Trimming left V 5 bases short and J 1 base short, with 15 bases between.